This T cell receptor beta chain was identified in a study of T cell repertoires in cytomegalovirus infection. Between the trimmed V and J ends, which lost 6 bases and 1 base, there was a span of 22 bases. Germline loops: CDR1 MDHEN, CDR2 SYDVKM. The CDR3 is 17 amino acids. This clonotype occurred a few times. The antigen is unknown. TCRdb reprocessed the reads with MiXCR, giving one entry per CDR3 protein. The table records 230,000 or so distinct CDR3 sequences, approximately 38% of them present only once. This material consisted of CD8+ T cells from cultured PBMCs, taken from culture after CMV antigen stimulation. The TCR originated in a human donor in good health (CMV status not recorded). Some clones in this sample may be carry-over from other donors' samples. This chain joins TRBV28 and TRBJ2-7, with unresolved D. The CDR3 DNA reads TGTGCCAGCAGACTACAAGGACCCCAAACCATATCCTACGAGCAGTACTTC. This gives the protein CASRLQGPQTISYEQYF.